The 21 T cell receptor beta chains listed next were all sequenced from one sample in a study of blood T cell repertoires in COVID-19. The protocol was immunoSEQ multiplex PCR, while the TCRdb copy is restricted to in-frame clones and leaves out a portion. The table shows about 320,000 clones, with 85% to 95% occurring only once. Material: PBMCs or T cells enriched from blood (not recorded which). The receptors shown here come from a woman aged 25 to 39 who had been exposed to COVID-19.

This chain links TRBV6-4 with TRBJ2-6; D gene unclear. The CDR3 contains 14 residues. Trimming pared 3 bases from V and 3 bases from J, leaving 6 bases between. Per the germline V gene, CDR1 is MRHNA and CDR2 is SNTAGT. The CDR3 spells CASSETYGANVLTF. CDR3 DNA sequence: TGTGCCAGCAGTGAAACTTATGGGGCCAACGTCCTGACTTTC.

The chain couples TRBV27 to TRBJ2-1, with TRBD2 matching over 13 bases. Germline CDR1 is MNHEY and CDR2 is SMNVEV (reference sequence). With V trimmed by 2 bases and J by 12 bases, 10 bases remained unmatched. The CDR3 consists of 16 residues. CDR3 in amino acids: CASSLLTSGGAAGQFF. The CDR3 bases are TGTGCCAGCAGTTTACTTACTAGCGGGGGGGCCGCAGGGCAGTTCTTC.

This clone was recorded a few times. This sequence joins TRBV5-6 and TRBJ1-1; tentative D call: TRBD1 (5 bases). The CDR3 is 15 amino acids. V shed 1 base and J shed 5 bases, with 15 bases lying between them. The V gene's germline CDR1 is SGHDT and CDR2 YYEEEE. CDR3 DNA: TGTGCCAGCAGCTTGTGGGCGGGGCCGGGGACTGAAGCTTTCTTT. It translates to CASSLWAGPGTEAFF.

The CDR3 bases are TGTGCCAGCAGTGAAGGGGGGCCCCGTGGGACCCAGTACTTC. Its translation is CASSEGGPRGTQYF. This rearrangement joins TRBV2 to TRBJ2-5; tentative D call: TRBD1 (6 bases). Germline V gives CDR1 SNHLY, CDR2 FYNNEI. Trimming cost V 1 base and J 7 bases, with 13 bases left between them. This CDR3 is 14 amino acids long.

The chain combines TRBV5-4 with TRBJ1-4; D might be TRBD1 (5 bases). CDR3 length: 16 residues. Germline assignment: CDR1 SGHNT and CDR2 YYREEE (reference sequence). V was shortened by 0 bases and J by 8 bases, with 17 bases between the two germline ends. The CDR3 coding sequence is TGTGCCAGCAGCTTGGGTGCGGGGAGAGGGGACGAAAAACTGTTTTTT. It encodes CASSLGAGRGDEKLFF.

The gene calls are TRBV24-1 and TRBJ2-3; D is uncertain. Germline CDR1 KGHDR, CDR2 SFDVKD. This CDR3 region has 13 residues. Trimming stripped 1 base from V and 8 bases from J, with 9 bases between. In DNA, the CDR3 is TGTGCCACCAGTGATTTAAAAGAAGCTACGCAGTATTTT. It encodes CATSDLKEATQYF.

V is TRBV13 and J is TRBJ1-2; 7 bases match TRBD1. With V trimmed by 3 bases and J by 3 bases, 19 bases remained unmatched. CDR3 length: 19 amino acids. Germline V CDR1 and CDR2: PRHDT, FYEKMQ (reference sequence). CDR3 sequence: CASSFFPGQGGDSDYGYTF. As DNA, the CDR3 is TGTGCCAGCAGCTTTTTCCCGGGGCAAGGGGGCGATTCGGACTATGGCTACACCTTC.

This chain joins TRBV4-3 and TRBJ2-1, with 7 bases matching TRBD1. J gave up 2 bases and V 4 bases, and 11 bases lay outside the gene matches. Per germline, CDR1 LGHNA and CDR2 YSLEER. CDR3 length: 17 residues. The CDR3 spells CASSPSNTGTAYNEQFF. The DNA for the CDR3 is TGCGCCAGCAGCCCTTCAAACACGGGGACAGCCTACAATGAGCAGTTCTTC.

The rearrangement uses TRBV19 and TRBJ1-2; 7 bases align to TRBD1. Germline lookup yields CDR1 LNHDA and CDR2 SQIVND (reference sequence). V was pared by 7 bases and J by 4 bases, with 6 bases of the junction left unmatched. The CDR3 runs to 13 residues. The CDR3 loop is CASIDRVGYGYTF. CDR3 sequence (DNA): TGTGCCAGTATCGACAGGGTAGGCTATGGCTACACCTTC.

The genes are TRBV5-4 and TRBJ2-7; 8 bases align to TRBD1. Per germline, CDR1 SGHNT and CDR2 YYREEE (reference sequence). Trimming at V came to 0 bases and at J to 7 bases, leaving 9 bases not matched to a gene. This CDR3 contains 15 residues. The CDR3 region is CASSLAGRDRGEQYF. CDR3 nucleotide sequence: TGTGCCAGCAGCTTGGCGGGTCGTGACAGGGGTGAGCAGTACTTC.

The chain couples TRBV7-9 to TRBJ1-2, with 10 bases matching TRBD1. J was trimmed by 4 bases and V by 3 bases; bases with no gene match: 5. Germline CDR1 reads SEHNR; CDR2 reads FQNEAQ (reference sequence). CDR3 length equals 15 residues. The chain's CDR3 is CASSFRQGAVYGYTF. The CDR3 nucleotides are TGTGCCAGCAGCTTCCGACAGGGGGCGGTCTATGGCTACACCTTC. Using reference TRBV7-9 and TRBJ1-2 for the parts outside the CDR3, the full variable domain is DTGVSQNPRHKITKRGQNVTFRCDPISEHNRLYWYRQTLGQGPEFLTYFQNEAQLEKSRLLSDRFSAERPKGSFSTLEIQRTEQGDSAMYLCASSFRQGAVYGYTFGSGTRLTVV.

This clone appeared once. The V and J genes are TRBV4-2 and TRBJ2-3, with D uncertain. The germline V and J ends were trimmed by 1 base and 0 bases, with 5 bases remaining between them. This CDR3 spans 14 amino acids. Germline CDR1 reads LGHNA; CDR2 reads YNFKEQ. CDR3 loop: CASSQATSTDTQYF. As DNA, the CDR3 is TGTGCCAGCAGCCAAGCTACTAGCACAGATACGCAGTATTTT.

J is TRBJ2-1 and V is TRBV25-1; D possibly corresponds to TRBD2 (6 bases). The CDR3 has 14 residues. V lost 4 bases, J lost 10 bases, and 17 bases lay in between. CDR1 and CDR2 from the germline V gene are MGHDK and SYGVNS. In DNA form, the CDR3 reads TGTGCCAGCAGTGTGGCGGGGTACTGGGGGGAGCAGTTCTTC. Translated, it gives CASSVAGYWGEQFF.

This clone was counted between two and nine times. V and J are TRBV2 and TRBJ1-2; D may be TRBD1 (6 bases). The V gene lost 1 base and the J gene lost 4 bases, with 13 bases spanning the gap. CDR1 is SNHLY, CDR2 FYNNEI, per germline. The CDR3 loop spans 15 amino acids. This chain's CDR3 is CASSEVRGAVYGYTF. The CDR3 DNA reads as TGTGCCAGCAGTGAAGTTCGGGGGGCGGTCTATGGCTACACCTTC.

The V call is TRBV4-2, the J call TRBJ2-7, with 7 bases fitting TRBD2. With 2 bases clipped from V and 1 base from J, the junction kept 5 bases outside the gene matches. This CDR3 comprises 15 residues. Germline lookup yields CDR1 LGHNA and CDR2 YNFKEQ. DNA of the CDR3: TGTGCCAGCAGCCAACGACTAGCCTCTTCCTACGAGCAGTACTTC. Encoded protein: CASSQRLASSYEQYF.

V gene TRBV20-1 combines with J gene TRBJ2-3; 14 nucleotides align to TRBD2. In germline, CDR1 is DFQATT, CDR2 SNEGSKA (reference sequence). The length of the CDR3 is 16 residues. The J segment lost 4 bases and the V segment lost 3 bases, leaving 6 bases of the junction unmatched. The CDR3 DNA reads as TGCAGTGCTAGTGCGGGGACTAGCGGGGGTGCAGATACGCAGTATTTT. Translating gives CSASAGTSGGADTQYF.

The chain couples TRBV4-1 to TRBJ1-2; 8 nucleotides agree with TRBD1. The CDR3 totals 17 residues. CDR1 is MGHRA and CDR2 is YSYEKL in the germline V gene. After removal of 3 bases from V and 0 bases from J, the junction contained 9 bases not matched to a gene. The CDR3 region is CASSHHRGQGANYGYTF. The CDR3 DNA reads TGCGCCAGCAGCCATCACAGAGGACAGGGAGCTAACTATGGCTACACCTTC.

This rearrangement joins TRBV5-6 to TRBJ2-1; 10 bases agree with TRBD2. This CDR3 is 18 amino acids long. V lost 4 bases to trimming and J lost 2 bases; unmatched junction nucleotides: 12. CDR1 is SGHDT and CDR2 is YYEEEE in the germline V gene. CDR3 sequence (DNA): TGTGCCAGCAGCCCCAAGCGGGGGGGCTGGGGCACCTACAATGAGCAGTTCTTC. The encoded protein is CASSPKRGGWGTYNEQFF.

The genes are TRBV18 and TRBJ1-6, with 7 positions matching TRBD1. The CDR3 covers 15 residues. Germline CDR1 reads KGHSH; CDR2 reads LQKENI. The V and J ends lost 3 bases and 5 bases, in that order; junction bases with no gene match: 4. The CDR3 sequence is CASSPPGQNNSPLHF. The CDR3 region has the DNA TGTGCCAGCTCACCGCCGGGACAGAATAATTCACCCCTCCACTTT.

The gene calls are TRBV6-5 and TRBJ1-2; D is undetermined. The V gene's germline CDR1 is MNHEY and CDR2 SVGAGI. This CDR3 has 16 amino acids. Trimming stripped 2 bases from V and 3 bases from J, with 16 bases between. CDR3: CASSYRGRLWDYGYTF. CDR3 DNA sequence: TGTGCCAGCAGTTACCGCGGGCGGTTATGGGACTATGGCTACACCTTC.

The sample holds a few counts of this clone. The chain combines TRBV5-4 with TRBJ1-2, with D maybe TRBD1 (6 bases). The germline V gene has CDR1 SGHNT and CDR2 YYREEE (reference sequence). The CDR3 spans 13 residues. Deletions cut 2 bases from V and 2 bases from J, with 7 bases between. The CDR3 bases are TGTGCCAGCAGCTTACAGGGCAACTATGGCTACACCTTC. Translated, it gives CASSLQGNYGYTF. Drawing the rest from reference TRBV5-4 and TRBJ1-2, the complete variable domain is ETGVTQSPTHLIKTRGQQVTLRCSSQSGHNTVSWYQQALGQGPQFIFQYYREEENGRGNFPPRFSGLQFPNYSSELNVNALELDDSALYLCASSLQGNYGYTFGSGTRLTVV.